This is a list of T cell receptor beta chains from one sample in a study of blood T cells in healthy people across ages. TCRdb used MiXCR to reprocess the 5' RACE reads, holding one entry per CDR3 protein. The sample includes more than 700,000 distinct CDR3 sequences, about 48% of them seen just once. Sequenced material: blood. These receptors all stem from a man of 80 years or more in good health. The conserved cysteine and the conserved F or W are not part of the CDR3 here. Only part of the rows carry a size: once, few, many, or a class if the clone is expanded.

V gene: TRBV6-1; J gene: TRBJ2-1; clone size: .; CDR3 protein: ASNGGGFSLEQF
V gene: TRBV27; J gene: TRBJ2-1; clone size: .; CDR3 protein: ASSPRRQSSYNEQF
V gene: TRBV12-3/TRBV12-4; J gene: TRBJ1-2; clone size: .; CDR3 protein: ASSPRGLNYGYT
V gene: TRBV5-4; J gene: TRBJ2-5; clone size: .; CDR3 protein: ASIQDRGQETQY
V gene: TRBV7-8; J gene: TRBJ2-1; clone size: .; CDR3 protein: ASSYHSGATYNEQF
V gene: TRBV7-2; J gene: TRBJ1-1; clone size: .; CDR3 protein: ASSSPPGSTEAF
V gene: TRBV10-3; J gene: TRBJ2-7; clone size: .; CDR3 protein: AASTGTTPPYEQY
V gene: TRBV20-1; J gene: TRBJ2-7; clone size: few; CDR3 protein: SASQLAGAVHEQY
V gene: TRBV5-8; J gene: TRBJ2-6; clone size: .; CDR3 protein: ASSFASGANVLT
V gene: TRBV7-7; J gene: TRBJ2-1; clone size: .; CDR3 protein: ASSLIPSGPSYNEQF